This entry features one TCR beta chain sequence. Libraries were prepared by immunoSEQ multiplex PCR; TCRdb keeps only in-frame clonotypes and omits some of them. This sample has over 75,000 clones, with 85% to 95% found just once. Trimming took 0 bases from V and 4 from J, leaving 13 bases between them. In germline, CDR1 is MNHEY, CDR2 SVGAGI. CDR3 size: 15 residues. This record belongs to a study of T cell changes during pregnancy in multiple sclerosis. This sequence originates from a female donor with multiple sclerosis, enrolled in a pregnancy study. The source was peripheral blood, collected in the first trimester of pregnancy. The chain joins TRBV6-5 to TRBJ2-7; the D is unclear. For the CDR3, the DNA is TGTGCCAGCAGTTACTCGAGTGGGCCGGTATACGAGCAGTACTTC. Its translation is CASSYSSGPVYEQYF.